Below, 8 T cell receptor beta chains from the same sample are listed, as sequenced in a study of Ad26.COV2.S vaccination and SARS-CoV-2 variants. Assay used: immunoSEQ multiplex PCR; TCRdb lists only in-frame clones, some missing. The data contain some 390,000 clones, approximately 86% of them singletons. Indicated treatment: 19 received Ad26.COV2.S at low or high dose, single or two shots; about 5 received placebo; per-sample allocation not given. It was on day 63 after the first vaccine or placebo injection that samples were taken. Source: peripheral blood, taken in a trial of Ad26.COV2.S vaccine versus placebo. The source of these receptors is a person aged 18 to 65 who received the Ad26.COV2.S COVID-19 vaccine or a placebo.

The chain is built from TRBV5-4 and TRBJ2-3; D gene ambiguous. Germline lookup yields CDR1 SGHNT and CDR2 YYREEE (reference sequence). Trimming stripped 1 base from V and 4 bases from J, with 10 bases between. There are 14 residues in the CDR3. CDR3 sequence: CASSLKVFSDTQYF. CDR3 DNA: TGTGCCAGCAGCTTGAAGGTTTTCTCAGATACGCAGTATTTT.

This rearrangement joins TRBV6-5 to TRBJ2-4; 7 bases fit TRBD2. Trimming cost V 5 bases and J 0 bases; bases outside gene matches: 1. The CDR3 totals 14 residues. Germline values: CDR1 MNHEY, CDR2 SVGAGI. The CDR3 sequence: CASSRGVAKNIQYF. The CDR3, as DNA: TGTGCCAGCAGTCGGGGGGTAGCCAAAAACATTCAGTACTTC.

This CDR3 is CASSLGGYGSNQPQHF. Here the CDR3 DNA reads TGTGCCAGCAGCTTGGGAGGGTATGGGAGCAATCAGCCCCAGCATTTT. V is TRBV5-6 and J is TRBJ1-5; D gene ambiguous. The CDR3 loop spans 16 amino acids. Germline assignment: CDR1 SGHDT and CDR2 YYEEEE. The V and J ends lost 0 bases and 1 base respectively, with 11 bases between them.

CDR3 amino acids: CASSPGSNTGELFF. The DNA of the CDR3 is TGTGCCAGCAGTCCAGGGTCGAACACCGGGGAGCTGTTTTTT. J is TRBJ2-2 and V is TRBV27; D is perhaps TRBD1 (5 bases). Trimming pared 5 bases from V and 0 bases from J, leaving 7 bases between. The CDR3 is 14 amino acids. Germline CDR1 reads MNHEY; CDR2 reads SMNVEV (reference sequence).

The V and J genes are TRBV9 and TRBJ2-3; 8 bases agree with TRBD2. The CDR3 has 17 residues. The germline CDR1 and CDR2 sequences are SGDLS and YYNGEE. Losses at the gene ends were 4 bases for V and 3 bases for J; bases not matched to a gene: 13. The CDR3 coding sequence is TGTGCCAGCAGCCCCAATCCCAGCGGGGGTTTTACAGATACGCAGTATTTT. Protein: CASSPNPSGGFTDTQYF. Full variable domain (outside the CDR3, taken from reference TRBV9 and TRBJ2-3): DSGVTQTPKHLITATGQRVTLRCSPRSGDLSVYWYQQSLDQGLQFLIQYYNGEERAKGNILERFSAQQFPDLHSELNLSSLELGDSALYFCASSPNPSGGFTDTQYFGPGTRLTVL.

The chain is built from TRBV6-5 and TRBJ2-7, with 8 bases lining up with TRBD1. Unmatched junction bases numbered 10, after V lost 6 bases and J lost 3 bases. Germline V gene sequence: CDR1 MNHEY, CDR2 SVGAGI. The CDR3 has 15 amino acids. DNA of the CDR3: TGTGCCAGCAGAACTCGACAGGGGACCTTCTACGAGCAGTACTTC. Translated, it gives CASRTRQGTFYEQYF.

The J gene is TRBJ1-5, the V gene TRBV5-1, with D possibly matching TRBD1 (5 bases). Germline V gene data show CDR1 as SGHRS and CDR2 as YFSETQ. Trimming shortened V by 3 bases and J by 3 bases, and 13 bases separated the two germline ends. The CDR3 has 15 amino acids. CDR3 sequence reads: CASSSGDGTNQPQHF. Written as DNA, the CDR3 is TGCGCCAGCAGCTCCGGGGACGGAACCAATCAGCCCCAGCATTTT.

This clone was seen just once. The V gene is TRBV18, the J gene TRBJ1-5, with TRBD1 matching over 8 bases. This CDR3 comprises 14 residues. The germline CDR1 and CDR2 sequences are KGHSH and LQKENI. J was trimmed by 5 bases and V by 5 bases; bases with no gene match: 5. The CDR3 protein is CASSAGTGDQPQHF. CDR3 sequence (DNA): TGTGCCAGCTCAGCCGGGACAGGAGATCAGCCCCAGCATTTT.